The 30 T cell receptor beta chains reported below all come from one sample, sequenced in a study of T cell changes during pregnancy in multiple sclerosis. The assay was immunoSEQ multiplex PCR, and TCRdb's table has in-frame clones only and misses some. The sample holds about 99,000 clones, around 93% seen once. Sequenced material: peripheral blood, taken after pregnancy. These receptors came from a female donor with multiple sclerosis, enrolled in a pregnancy study.

The chain links TRBV6-4 to TRBJ2-1; 13 bases are shared with TRBD2. Germline V gene sequence: CDR1 MRHNA, CDR2 SNTAGT. The CDR3 loop spans 19 amino acids. The junction had 8 bases not matched to a gene; V was cut back by 0 bases and J by 3 bases. The CDR3 DNA follows: TGTGCCAGCAGTGACTCCTGGACTAGCGGGAGCCCTCTCTACAATGAGCAGTTCTTC. Its protein product is CASSDSWTSGSPLYNEQFF.

This clone appeared once. V usage is TRBV4-2 and J usage is TRBJ2-1, with 9 nucleotides matching TRBD1. Trimming at V came to 4 bases and at J to 4 bases, leaving 8 bases not matched to a gene. The CDR3 runs to 16 residues. Germline values: CDR1 LGHNA, CDR2 YNFKEQ. The CDR3 region has the DNA TGTGCCAGCAGCCGAGAAAAAGGGACAGGGTACAATGAGCAGTTCTTC. This codes for CASSREKGTGYNEQFF.

The chain has TRBV7-9 and TRBJ2-5; D remains ambiguous. Deletions cut 5 bases from V and 4 bases from J, with 14 bases between. The CDR3 contains 14 residues. Germline CDR1 is SEHNR and CDR2 is FQNEAQ (reference sequence). The DNA of the CDR3 is TGTGCCAGCAGCGTCCCGAGGCTGGGAGAGACCCAGTACTTC. This encodes CASSVPRLGETQYF.

The chain uses TRBV7-9 and TRBJ2-7; 8 bases agree with TRBD1. The germline V gene has CDR1 SEHNR and CDR2 FQNEAQ (reference sequence). V lost 1 base to trimming and J lost 2 bases; unmatched junction nucleotides: 1. This CDR3 is built from 14 residues. CDR3 DNA: TGTGCCAGCAGCTTAGGGACAGGGACCTACGAGCAGTACTTC. Translated, it gives CASSLGTGTYEQYF.

The J gene is TRBJ2-7, the V gene TRBV27; weak D call: TRBD2 (5 bases). V was cut by 2 bases and J by 3 bases, with 11 bases left in between. Germline loops: CDR1 MNHEY, CDR2 SMNVEV (reference sequence). This CDR3 contains 14 residues. CDR3 coding DNA: TGTGCCAGCAGTTTACAGGCTAGCTACTACGAGCAGTACTTC. Its protein product is CASSLQASYYEQYF.

This clone came up once. The chain combines TRBV4-1 with TRBJ2-5; D unclear. The CDR3 contains 13 residues. V was clipped by 5 bases and J by 4 bases, with 11 bases between them. Germline CDR1 and CDR2: MGHRA and YSYEKL. The DNA of the CDR3 is TGCGCCAGCAGCGTCGGGTCACGAGAGACCCAGTACTTC. Amino acids: CASSVGSRETQYF.

V gene TRBV27 combines with J gene TRBJ2-7, with a weak D call TRBD1 (5 bases). Germline CDR1 and CDR2: MNHEY and SMNVEV (reference sequence). Between the trimmed V and J ends, which lost 6 bases and 0 bases, there was a span of 12 bases. The CDR3 is made up of 14 amino acids. The CDR3 is CASSRASFSYEQYF. DNA for the CDR3: TGTGCCAGCAGCAGGGCCAGTTTCTCCTACGAGCAGTACTTC.

This sequence joins TRBV11-2 and TRBJ2-3, with TRBD2 matching over 9 bases. Germline-derived CDR1 and CDR2 are SGHAT and FQNNGV. The CDR3 extends over 14 amino acids. V was clipped by 4 bases and J by 6 bases; unmatched bases: 5. CDR3: CASSSGTSHDTQYF. CDR3 bases: TGTGCCAGCAGCTCTGGGACTAGCCATGATACGCAGTATTTT.

The chain couples TRBV7-6 to TRBJ2-1; 7 bases align to TRBD2. Trimming cost V 2 bases and J 4 bases; bases outside gene matches: 11. There are 17 residues in the CDR3. The germline gives CDR1 SGHVS, CDR2 FNYEAQ. The CDR3 nucleotides are TGTGCCAGCAGCTTATATCGGGCGGGAGTCATTTACAATGAGCAGTTCTTC. Its protein is CASSLYRAGVIYNEQFF.

The chain links TRBV10-2 to TRBJ2-1; 9 positions match TRBD2. Looked up from germline, CDR1 is WSHSY and CDR2 is SAAADI. This CDR3 comprises 16 residues. Germline trimming cut 2 bases from V and 2 bases from J; bases unmatched to any gene: 4. CDR3 DNA sequence: TGCGCCAGCAGTGAGAGGGTAGCGGGAGCCTACAATGAGCAGTTCTTC. It yields the protein CASSERVAGAYNEQFF.

The V call is TRBV11-2, the J call TRBJ2-1, with D possibly matching TRBD2 (5 bases). This CDR3 is 14 amino acids long. Per germline, CDR1 SGHAT and CDR2 FQNNGV. Trimming shortened V by 4 bases and J by 5 bases, and 12 bases separated the two germline ends. CDR3 in DNA: TGTGCCAGCAGCTCAAAGCCGACTAACAATGAGCAGTTCTTC. This translates into CASSSKPTNNEQFF.

V gene TRBV12-1 combines with J gene TRBJ2-3; the table names TRBD1, a call not compared with the DNA. TRBV12-1 is designated a pseudogene. The CDR3 extends over 17 amino acids. CDR3 sequence reads: CASSPKSRTASTDTQYF. CDR3 sequence (DNA): TGTGCCAGCAGCCCGAAATCTAGGACAGCTAGCACAGATACGCAGTATTTT.

The chain uses TRBV30 and TRBJ1-5, with 8 bases that match TRBD1. The length of the CDR3 is 17 residues. V gave up 2 bases and J gave up 6 bases; unmatched junction bases: 15. Germline V lookup: CDR1 GTSNPN, CDR2 SVGIG (reference sequence). CDR3 in DNA: TGTGCCTGGAGTTCGTCAGGGGGCTGGGGGAGAGGTCAGCCCCAGCATTTT. The encoded protein is CAWSSSGGWGRGQPQHF.

The V gene is TRBV7-2, the J gene TRBJ1-2; possible D gene TRBD1, 5 bases. The germline gives CDR1 SGHTA, CDR2 FQGNSA. CDR3 length: 13 residues. Between the trimmed V and J ends, which lost 5 bases and 6 bases, there was a span of 13 bases. The CDR3 spells CASSPPGGDGYTF. CDR3 nucleotide sequence: TGTGCCAGCAGCCCCCCGGGGGGGGATGGCTACACCTTC.

CDR3 sequence (DNA): TGTGCTAGTGGGTATGCAGGGTCTGAAGGCAATGAGCAGTTCTTC. This gives the protein CASGYAGSEGNEQFF. V and J are TRBV12-5 and TRBJ2-1; D might be TRBD1 (5 bases). The V gene lost 6 bases and the J gene lost 6 bases, with 18 bases spanning the gap. The V gene's germline CDR1 is LGHNT and CDR2 FRNRAP. There are 15 residues in the CDR3.

The chain has TRBV18 and TRBJ2-5; TRBD1 might be the D (6 bases). Germline V gives CDR1 KGHSH, CDR2 LQKENI. The CDR3 consists of 13 residues. V dropped 4 bases and J dropped 2 bases, with 8 bases sitting between them. CDR3 sequence: CASSRTVQETQYF. The CDR3 nucleotides read TGTGCCAGCTCACGGACAGTTCAAGAGACCCAGTACTTC. The full variable domain, completed using reference TRBV18 and TRBJ2-5, is NAGVMQNPRHLVRRRGQEARLRCSPMKGHSHVYWYRQLPEEGLKFMVYLQKENIIDESGMPKERFSAEFPKEGPSILRIQQVVRGDSAAYFCASSRTVQETQYFGPGTRLLVL.

This chain connects TRBV5-1 to TRBJ2-1; D possibly corresponds to TRBD2 (6 bases). Germline CDR1 reads SGHRS; CDR2 reads YFSETQ. The CDR3 extends over 15 amino acids. Trimming cost V 3 bases and J 5 bases, with 15 bases left between them. CDR3 residues: CASSSQASENNEQFF. In DNA, the CDR3 is TGCGCCAGCAGCTCCCAGGCTAGCGAGAACAATGAGCAGTTCTTC.

The chain uses TRBV29-1 and TRBJ1-2; tentative D call: TRBD1 (6 bases). This CDR3 is built from 13 residues. CDR1 is SQVTM, CDR2 ANQGSEA, per germline. V gave up 3 bases and J gave up 10 bases, with 18 bases separating them. DNA of the CDR3: TGCAGCGTTGATAACGTCCGACAGGCGACCTACACCTTC. As protein: CSVDNVRQATYTF.

This clone was seen just once. The chain carries TRBV7-9 and TRBJ2-2, with no clear D. There are 15 residues in the CDR3. V dropped 5 bases and J dropped 7 bases, with 17 bases sitting between them. CDR1 SEHNR and CDR2 FQNEAQ come from the germline V gene (reference sequence). In nucleotides, the CDR3 is TGTGCCAGCAGCCCCCCATTAGGAGTTGGCGGGGAGCTGTTTTTT. This codes for CASSPPLGVGGELFF.

The V and J genes are TRBV28 and TRBJ2-4; TRBD1 matches at 7 bases. Germline V gene lookup returns CDR1 MDHEN and CDR2 SYDVKM. The V gene end was trimmed by 5 bases and the J gene end by 9 bases; junction bases not matched to a gene: 13. The CDR3 is made up of 15 amino acids. CDR3 nucleotide sequence: TGTGCCAGCAGTCCCCGAACAGGGGCGCCCGTCATTCAGTACTTC. Residues: CASSPRTGAPVIQYF.

The gene calls are TRBV10-3 and TRBJ2-7, with D possibly being TRBD2 (6 bases). The CDR3 is made up of 12 amino acids. Germline V gives CDR1 ENHRY, CDR2 SYGVKD. V dropped 6 bases and J dropped 7 bases, with 13 bases sitting between them. CDR3 bases: TGTGCCATCAGCCCCGGGGGAGCGGAGCAGTACTTC. It specifies CAISPGGAEQYF.

This clone has just one count. The chain joins TRBV18 to TRBJ2-1; D remains ambiguous. Per germline, CDR1 KGHSH and CDR2 LQKENI. This CDR3 has 14 residues. V was cut by 3 bases and J by 8 bases, with 14 bases left in between. The CDR3, as DNA: TGTGCCAGCTCACCCATCCCCAGCGCTCATGAGCAGTTCTTC. This sequence encodes CASSPIPSAHEQFF.

The chain has TRBV5-1 and TRBJ1-1, with 8 bases aligning to TRBD1. The CDR3 contains 15 residues. CDR1 and CDR2 (germline): SGHRS, YFSETQ. Losses at the gene ends were 4 bases for V and 2 bases for J; bases not matched to a gene: 7. The CDR3: CASSGAGTGNTEAFF. CDR3 in DNA: TGCGCCAGCAGCGGGGCCGGGACAGGTAACACTGAAGCTTTCTTT. The whole variable domain, filled in from reference TRBV5-1 and TRBJ1-1, reads KAGVTQTPRYLIKTRGQQVTLSCSPISGHRSVSWYQQTPGQGLQFLFEYFSETQRNKGNFPGRFSGRQFSNSRSEMNVSTLELGDSALYLCASSGAGTGNTEAFFGQGTRLTVV.

V and J are TRBV14 and TRBJ1-2, with D perhaps TRBD1 (5 bases). The CDR3 is 16 residues long. Trimming removed 1 base at V and 2 bases at J, with 14 bases between. Germline values: CDR1 SGHDN, CDR2 FVKESK. This CDR3 reads CASSQGRGIGNYGYTF. The CDR3 DNA reads as TGTGCCAGCAGCCAAGGGCGGGGGATAGGAAACTATGGCTACACCTTC. The whole variable domain, filled in from reference TRBV14 and TRBJ1-2, reads EAGVTQFPSHSVIEKGQTVTLRCDPISGHDNLYWYRRVMGKEIKFLLHFVKESKQDESGMPNNRFLAERTGGTYSTLKVQPAELEDSGVYFCASSQGRGIGNYGYTFGSGTRLTVV.

This chain joins TRBV5-6 and TRBJ2-1; unclear D gene. The germline CDR1 and CDR2 sequences are SGHDT and YYEEEE. Trimming removed 1 base at V and 7 bases at J, with 9 bases between. The CDR3 covers 13 residues. The CDR3 protein is CASSLSSGNEQFF. DNA of the CDR3: TGTGCCAGCAGCTTGTCTTCCGGGAATGAGCAGTTCTTC.

The chain carries TRBV15 and TRBJ1-1, with 8 bases aligning to TRBD1. Looked up from germline, CDR1 is LNHNV and CDR2 is YYDKDF (reference sequence). The V gene end was trimmed by 5 bases and the J gene end by 7 bases; junction bases not matched to a gene: 12. The CDR3 covers 15 residues. For the CDR3, the DNA is TGTGCCACCAGCGCAACAGGGGGGGAATTGGGTGAAGCTTTCTTT. It yields the protein CATSATGGELGEAFF.

This clone was seen once. The chain recombines TRBV7-8 with TRBJ2-7, with 12 bases identical to TRBD1. CDR3 size: 14 residues. The V segment lost 3 bases and the J segment 4 bases; nucleotides outside the gene matches: 1. Looked up from germline, CDR1 is SGHVS and CDR2 is FQNEAQ. The CDR3 loop is CASSLGQGAYEQYF. The DNA of the CDR3 is TGTGCCAGCAGCTTGGGACAGGGGGCATACGAGCAGTACTTC.

The chain joins TRBV7-2 to TRBJ2-1, with 8 bases lining up with TRBD1. Unmatched junction bases numbered 6, after V lost 2 bases and J lost 3 bases. The CDR3 loop spans 16 amino acids. Germline V gene data show CDR1 as SGHTA and CDR2 as FQGNSA. CDR3 amino acids: CASSLSGDRSYNEQFF. CDR3 nucleotide sequence: TGTGCCAGCAGCTTATCTGGGGACAGGAGCTACAATGAGCAGTTCTTC.

The chain recombines TRBV13 with TRBJ2-5; 14 bases line up with TRBD2. The germline V gene has CDR1 PRHDT and CDR2 FYEKMQ (reference sequence). After removal of 4 bases from V and 3 bases from J, the junction contained 4 bases not matched to a gene. The CDR3 consists of 16 residues. The CDR3 is CASSSRLAGGEETQYF. The CDR3 region has the DNA TGTGCCAGCAGCTCGAGACTAGCGGGAGGGGAAGAGACCCAGTACTTC.

This rearrangement joins TRBV5-1 to TRBJ2-2, with 15 bases lining up with TRBD2. Germline values: CDR1 SGHRS, CDR2 YFSETQ. V lost 4 bases and J lost 1; bases outside the gene matches: 2. There are 17 residues in the CDR3. As DNA, the CDR3 is TGCGCCAGCAGCCCGGGACTAGCGGGGGGGAACACCGGGGAGCTGTTTTTT. The encoded protein is CASSPGLAGGNTGELFF.